This is a list of T cell receptor beta chains from one sample in a study of blood T cell repertoires in COVID-19. TCRdb's copy holds only in-frame clones and misses some; the assay was immunoSEQ multiplex PCR. The data contain 99,000 or so clones, approximately 80% of them singletons. Sequenced input: peripheral blood. The receptors derive from a man at least 80 years old with acute or convalescent COVID-19. Each CDR3 is given with its conserved first and last residue. The D gene is left open where the match is weak. Rows may omit the clone size; those that give it use once, few, many or a size class.

size: .
D: .
V: TRBV6-5
J: TRBJ1-4
DNA: TGTGCCAGTAGGACCGGGAATCCGAATGAAAAACTGTTTTTT
CDR3: CASRTGNPNEKLFF

size: .
D: .
V: TRBV25-1
J: TRBJ1-5
DNA: TGTGCCAGCAGTTCAGCGGACGGCAATCAGCCCCAGCATTTT
CDR3: CASSSADGNQPQHF

size: .
D: .
V: TRBV12-3/TRBV12-4
J: TRBJ1-2
DNA: TGTGCCAGCAGTAGGAGTAGCTATGGCTACACCTTC
CDR3: CASSRSSYGYTF

size: .
D: TRBD1
V: TRBV7-2
J: TRBJ1-3
DNA: TGTGCCAGCAGCCAAGAGGGGGCCGGTGGAAACACCATATATTTT
CDR3: CASSQEGAGGNTIYF

size: .
D: .
V: TRBV18
J: TRBJ2-3
DNA: TGTGCCAGCTCAACTCGCACAGATACGCAGTATTTT
CDR3: CASSTRTDTQYF

size: .
D: TRBD1
V: TRBV28
J: TRBJ1-6
DNA: TGTGCCAGCAGTACCGGACAGGGGTTTTCACCCCTCCACTTT
CDR3: CASSTGQGFSPLHF

size: few
D: .
V: TRBV5-1
J: TRBJ1-3
DNA: TGCGCCAGCAGCTCCGGGAACACGGAGTCGAACACCATATATTTT
CDR3: CASSSGNTESNTIYF

size: .
D: .
V: TRBV6-2/TRBV6-3
J: TRBJ1-3
DNA: TGTGCCAGCAGTTACTCCACGAGGTATTCGTACTCTGGAAACACCATATATTTT
CDR3: CASSYSTRYSYSGNTIYF

size: .
D: .
V: TRBV30
J: TRBJ1-4
DNA: TGTGCCTGGAGGAGCGGGTTTGCAACTAATGAAAAACTGTTTTTT
CDR3: CAWRSGFATNEKLFF

size: .
D: TRBD1
V: TRBV4-2
J: TRBJ1-5
DNA: TGTGCCAGCAGCCAAGAATTGGCAGGGGGCGCGAGCAATCAGCCCCAGCATTTT
CDR3: CASSQELAGGASNQPQHF

size: .
D: TRBD2
V: TRBV2
J: TRBJ2-7
DNA: TGTGCCAGCAGTGAAGAGTCTAGCGGATACTACGAGCAGTACTTC
CDR3: CASSEESSGYYEQYF

size: .
D: TRBD1
V: TRBV4-1
J: TRBJ1-4
DNA: TGCGCCAGCAGCCAAGTAGGGACAGGGAATGAAAAACTGTTTTTT
CDR3: CASSQVGTGNEKLFF

size: .
D: TRBD2
V: TRBV29-1
J: TRBJ2-3
DNA: TGCAGCTTACTAAGCGGGGGCTCCACAGATACGCAGTATTTT
CDR3: CSLLSGGSTDTQYF

size: .
D: TRBD1
V: TRBV18
J: TRBJ1-1
DNA: TGTGCCAGCTCACGGACAGGGGCGGATGAAGCTTTCTTT
CDR3: CASSRTGADEAFF

size: .
D: .
V: TRBV2
J: TRBJ2-1
DNA: TGTGCCAGCAGTGTTGAGAGGTACAATGAGCAGTTCTTC
CDR3: CASSVERYNEQFF

size: .
D: .
V: TRBV27
J: TRBJ2-7
DNA: TGTGCCAGCAGTTTCTCAGGGTACCTCTACGAGCAGTACTTC
CDR3: CASSFSGYLYEQYF

size: .
D: TRBD1
V: TRBV9
J: TRBJ1-1
DNA: TGTGCCAGCAGCGTTGAATCAGGGGGCACTGAAGCTTTCTTT
CDR3: CASSVESGGTEAFF

size: .
D: TRBD1
V: TRBV6-5
J: TRBJ2-7
DNA: TGTGCCAGCAGTTGGGGACAGGGGAACTACGAGCAGTACTTC
CDR3: CASSWGQGNYEQYF

size: .
D: .
V: TRBV24-1
J: TRBJ2-3
DNA: TGTGCCACCAGTGACCCAACAGGGTCCAATACGCAGTATTTT
CDR3: CATSDPTGSNTQYF

size: .
D: .
V: TRBV28
J: TRBJ1-1
DNA: TGTGCCAGCAGTTTAGTTCGGGGGACTGAAGCTTTCTTT
CDR3: CASSLVRGTEAFF

size: .
D: TRBD1
V: TRBV3-1/TRBV3-2
J: TRBJ1-5
DNA: TGTGCCAGCAGCCACACAGGGGGCAATCAGCCCCAGCATTTT
CDR3: CASSHTGGNQPQHF

size: once
D: TRBD1
V: TRBV16
J: TRBJ2-7
DNA: TGTGCCAGCAGTAGGGGACAGGGGGACTACGAGCAGTACTTC
CDR3: CASSRGQGDYEQYF

size: .
D: .
V: TRBV6-2/TRBV6-3
J: TRBJ2-7
DNA: TGTGCCAGCAGTTACCTGACAGTTTACGAGCAGTACTTC
CDR3: CASSYLTVYEQYF

size: many
D: .
V: TRBV9
J: TRBJ2-2
DNA: TGTGCCAGCAGCGTCTATTCGGGGGAGCTGTTTTTT
CDR3: CASSVYSGELFF

size: .
D: .
V: TRBV5-5
J: TRBJ2-3
DNA: TGTGCCAGCAGCTTGGAACAGATCACAGATACGCAGTATTTT
CDR3: CASSLEQITDTQYF

size: .
D: TRBD1
V: TRBV5-1
J: TRBJ2-4
DNA: TGCGCCAGCAGCTCGAATCGGGACAGCCTAGCCAAAAACATTCAGTACTTC
CDR3: CASSSNRDSLAKNIQYF

size: .
D: .
V: TRBV3-1/TRBV3-2
J: TRBJ2-2
DNA: TGTGCCAGCAGCCAAGATTTTAGGACTACCTTAGATTACACCGGGGAGCTGTTTTTT
CDR3: CASSQDFRTTLDYTGELFF

size: .
D: .
V: TRBV6-4
J: TRBJ1-1
DNA: TGTGCCAGCAGTGCCCCAGGTAGCACTGAAGCTTTCTTT
CDR3: CASSAPGSTEAFF

size: once
D: .
V: TRBV2
J: TRBJ1-3
DNA: TGTGCCAGCAGCAGACAGCGAACCCCGGGAAACACCATATATTTT
CDR3: CASSRQRTPGNTIYF

size: .
D: .
V: TRBV5-1
J: TRBJ2-3
DNA: TGCGCCAGCAGCTTGGCGCGGGACTCCGAGAGCACAGATACGCAGTATTTT
CDR3: CASSLARDSESTDTQYF

size: once
D: TRBD2
V: TRBV18
J: TRBJ2-7
DNA: TGTGCCAGCTCACCCGTGGAGAGCGGGAGAGGCGGCGAGCAGTACTTC
CDR3: CASSPVESGRGGEQYF

size: .
D: .
V: TRBV18
J: TRBJ2-3
DNA: TGTGCCAGCTCACCACAGTTTGGGGGCCTCGTCGATACGCAGTATTTT
CDR3: CASSPQFGGLVDTQYF

size: few
D: TRBD1
V: TRBV19
J: TRBJ1-5
DNA: TGTGCCAGTAGTCCAGTACAGGGGGCCTTATATCAGCCCCAGCATTTT
CDR3: CASSPVQGALYQPQHF

size: .
D: TRBD1
V: TRBV28
J: TRBJ1-2
DNA: TGTGCCAGCAGTTCACATGACAGGGCGGACTATGGCTACACCTTC
CDR3: CASSSHDRADYGYTF

size: .
D: .
V: TRBV5-1
J: TRBJ1-6
DNA: TGCGCCAGCAGCTTGGAAGGGAGAAATTCACCCCTCCACTTT
CDR3: CASSLEGRNSPLHF

size: .
D: TRBD2
V: TRBV15
J: TRBJ2-1
DNA: TGTGCCACCAGCAGAGGGTCGGGAGGGACCTACAATGAGCAGTTCTTC
CDR3: CATSRGSGGTYNEQFF

size: .
D: TRBD1
V: TRBV2
J: TRBJ1-2
DNA: TGTGCCAGCAGTTATACAGGGGATCCTCCCTTTTATGGCTACACCTTC
CDR3: CASSYTGDPPFYGYTF

size: once
D: TRBD1
V: TRBV29-1
J: TRBJ2-1
DNA: TGCAGCTCATGGACAGGGCAAAATGAGCAGTTCTTC
CDR3: CSSWTGQNEQFF

size: .
D: .
V: TRBV24-1
J: TRBJ2-5
DNA: TGTGCCACCAGTGATCCCGGGACTTCAGAGACCCAGTACTTC
CDR3: CATSDPGTSETQYF

size: .
D: TRBD1
V: TRBV29-1
J: TRBJ1-1
DNA: TGCAGCGGTGGGACAGGGTTGAACACTGAAGCTTTCTTT
CDR3: CSGGTGLNTEAFF

size: .
D: TRBD1
V: TRBV27
J: TRBJ1-4
DNA: TGTGCCAGCAGTTCTCAGACAGGGAGGCATGAAAAACTGTTTTTT
CDR3: CASSSQTGRHEKLFF

size: many
D: TRBD1
V: TRBV30
J: TRBJ1-2
DNA: TGTGCCTGGAGGGAAAAGGGGGCAGGGGGCTACACCTTC
CDR3: CAWREKGAGGYTF

size: .
D: TRBD1
V: TRBV24-1
J: TRBJ2-2
DNA: TGTGCCACCAGTGGGGACCGGGACAGGGGTAACACCGGGGAGCTGTTTTTT
CDR3: CATSGDRDRGNTGELFF

size: .
D: .
V: TRBV11-2
J: TRBJ1-2
DNA: TGTGCCAGCAGCTTTCAAGGGGACTATGGCTACACCTTC
CDR3: CASSFQGDYGYTF

size: .
D: TRBD2
V: TRBV2
J: TRBJ2-3
DNA: TGTGCCAGCAGTCTAGGACTAGCGGGAGGGACAGATACGCAGTATTTT
CDR3: CASSLGLAGGTDTQYF

size: .
D: TRBD1
V: TRBV28
J: TRBJ1-2
DNA: TGTGCCAGCAGTTTGCTGACAGGGGGCCTTGGCTACACCTTC
CDR3: CASSLLTGGLGYTF

size: .
D: .
V: TRBV19
J: TRBJ1-5
DNA: TGTGCCAGTAGTAGAACCTCTATCAAGAATCAGCCCCAGCATTTT
CDR3: CASSRTSIKNQPQHF

size: .
D: .
V: TRBV5-1
J: TRBJ1-1
DNA: TGCGCCAGCAGCTGGACAGACTCAGACACTGAAGCTTTCTTT
CDR3: CASSWTDSDTEAFF

size: few
D: TRBD1
V: TRBV29-1
J: TRBJ2-5
DNA: TGCAGCGTGCTACAGGGGGGAGAGACCCAGTACTTC
CDR3: CSVLQGGETQYF

size: .
D: .
V: TRBV5-4
J: TRBJ2-5
DNA: TGTGCCAGCAGCGCGCCGACAGGGAGGTGGGAGACCCAGTACTTC
CDR3: CASSAPTGRWETQYF

size: few
D: TRBD1
V: TRBV5-1
J: TRBJ1-2
DNA: TGCGCCAGCAGCTTGACAGGGGGCTTTTCGTCTGGCTACACCTTC
CDR3: CASSLTGGFSSGYTF

size: .
D: .
V: TRBV6-6
J: TRBJ2-1
DNA: TGTGCCAGCAGCTACGGGAGAAACTTAAATGAGCAGTTCTTC
CDR3: CASSYGRNLNEQFF

size: .
D: .
V: TRBV6-6
J: TRBJ1-5
DNA: TGTGCCAGCAGTTACTCCAGGAGCAATCAGCCCCAGCATTTT
CDR3: CASSYSRSNQPQHF

size: .
D: TRBD1
V: TRBV10-1
J: TRBJ2-3
DNA: TGCGCCAGCAGCGGGACAGGGGCACGGTCAGATACGCAGTATTTT
CDR3: CASSGTGARSDTQYF

size: .
D: .
V: TRBV4-1
J: TRBJ2-1
DNA: TGCGCCAGCAGCCAAGATGGCTCTACTAGTTTCGGTGAGCAGTTCTTC
CDR3: CASSQDGSTSFGEQFF

size: .
D: .
V: TRBV28
J: TRBJ1-2
DNA: TGTGCCAGCAGTTTAGGACAACAGGGCGTCACCTTC
CDR3: CASSLGQQGVTF

size: .
D: TRBD1
V: TRBV19
J: TRBJ2-6
DNA: TGTGCCAGTAGTATGGCGGCAGGGGGTGCCAACGTCCTGACTTTC
CDR3: CASSMAAGGANVLTF

size: once
D: .
V: TRBV14
J: TRBJ2-7
DNA: TGTGCCAGCAGCCAAACTAGCTCCTACGAGCAGTACTTC
CDR3: CASSQTSSYEQYF

size: .
D: TRBD2
V: TRBV28
J: TRBJ2-1
DNA: TGTGCCAGCAGTCCGCCGACTAGCGGGAGGTACAATGAGCAGTTCTTC
CDR3: CASSPPTSGRYNEQFF